This is a list of T cell receptor beta chains from one sample in a study of blood T cell repertoires in COVID-19. Data came from immunoSEQ multiplex PCR; TCRdb stores just in-frame clones and leaves some out. The sample comprises approximately 260,000 clones, roughly 87% of which are singletons, and around 6.9% rests with the top ten. Sequencing input: peripheral blood. These receptors were obtained from a man aged 55 to 70 who had recovered from COVID-19. Both conserved end residues are part of each CDR3. The D gene is left open where the match is weak. Expanded clones are given a class, and other clones once, few, many or no size at all.

clone_size d_call j_call v_call cdr3_nt cdr3_aa
. TRBD1 TRBJ1-2 TRBV6-5 TGTGCCAGCAGTCGGGACAGTTCCAACTATGGCTACACCTTC CASSRDSSNYGYTF
. . TRBJ2-1 TRBV4-1 TGCGCCAGCAGCCCCCCGGTACCCTACAATGAGCAGTTCTTC CASSPPVPYNEQFF
. . TRBJ1-2 TRBV12-3/TRBV12-4 TGTGCCAGCAGGCGACAGCCCTATGGCTACACCTTC CASRRQPYGYTF
. . TRBJ1-2 TRBV19 TGTGCCAGTACCTCCGATGGGCGCAAGGGCTACACCTTC CASTSDGRKGYTF
. . TRBJ1-1 TRBV11-3 TGTGCCAGCAGCGCTGACGCCTACAGGGAAGCTTTCTTT CASSADAYREAFF
. TRBD2 TRBJ2-1 TRBV4-2 TGTGCCAGCAGCCAAGTGTCGGGCGGGAGCGAGCCGGATGAGCAGTTCTTC CASSQVSGGSEPDEQFF
. TRBD2 TRBJ2-1 TRBV5-6 TGTGCCAGCAGCTTATTGTCTAGCGGCTACAATGAGCAGTTCTTC CASSLLSSGYNEQFF
once TRBD1 TRBJ1-5 TRBV19 TGTGCCAGTACCTCCGGACAGGTTAATCAGCCCCAGCATTTT CASTSGQVNQPQHF
. . TRBJ1-4 TRBV7-9 TGTGCCAGCAGCTTCGGTGGGTCGCGGGAAAAACTGTTTTTT CASSFGGSREKLFF
. . TRBJ2-3 TRBV6-4 TGTGCCAGCATGCCTTCCGCGGGAAGGGCGACAGATACGCAGTATTTT CASMPSAGRATDTQYF
few TRBD1 TRBJ1-2 TRBV9 TGTGCCAGCCGAGACCTCGGACAGGGATCAGGATATGGCTACACCTTC CASRDLGQGSGYGYTF
. . TRBJ2-1 TRBV7-9 TGTGCCAGCAGCTTAAGCCAGGAATACAATGAGCAGTTCTTC CASSLSQEYNEQFF
. TRBD2 TRBJ2-7 TRBV5-1 TGCGCCAGCAGCTTGGCCGGGGAGGGGCCCTACGAGCAGTACTTC CASSLAGEGPYEQYF
few . TRBJ1-1 TRBV5-1 TGCGCCAGCAGCTTGAATGGGCGGGGCACTGAAGCTTTCTTT CASSLNGRGTEAFF
. TRBD1 TRBJ2-7 TRBV10-3 TGTGCCATCAGTCTCGACAGGGGGCGCGGGGAGCAGTACTTC CAISLDRGRGEQYF
. TRBD1 TRBJ2-7 TRBV6-5 TGTGCCAGCAGTTCCTCAGGACAGGGGTATTCCGAGCAGTACTTC CASSSSGQGYSEQYF
. . TRBJ2-5 TRBV5-1 TGCGCCAGCAGCTTGGAGCTGGGCAAGACCCAGTACTTC CASSLELGKTQYF
. . TRBJ1-2 TRBV5-4 TGTGCCAGCAGCCAACAGGAACGCTATGGCTACACCTTC CASSQQERYGYTF
once TRBD1 TRBJ1-2 TRBV30 TGTGCCTGGAGAGACGACAGGGTCGGCTATGGCTACACCTTC CAWRDDRVGYGYTF
. . TRBJ1-2 TRBV28 TGTGCCAGCAGTTTGTCGACAGCTAACTATGGCTACACCTTC CASSLSTANYGYTF
. TRBD1 TRBJ1-5 TRBV6-6 TGTGCCAGCAGTTACTCTAGGACAGGGTTTAACCAGCCCCAGCATTTT CASSYSRTGFNQPQHF
. TRBD2 TRBJ2-3 TRBV9 TGTGCCAGCAGCGTAGACCCTAGCGGGGCGTTAAAGGCGCAGTATTTT CASSVDPSGALKAQYF
. TRBD1 TRBJ1-6 TRBV5-1 TGCGCCAGCAGCATCGGACAGGCGTATAATTCACCCCTCCACTTT CASSIGQAYNSPLHF
. . TRBJ1-2 TRBV30 TGTGCCTGGAACCCGGGAAACTATGGCTACACCTTC CAWNPGNYGYTF
. . TRBJ2-2 TRBV11-1 TGTGCCAGCGTCGGGGGGCTGTTCACCGGGGAGCTGTTTTTT CASVGGLFTGELFF
. . TRBJ1-2 TRBV29-1 TGCAGCGTTAAAGGGGAGCCAGGCTATGGCTACACCTTC CSVKGEPGYGYTF
. . TRBJ2-3 TRBV6-5 TGTGCCAGCAGTCCCCCAGGAGATACGCAGTATTTT CASSPPGDTQYF
. TRBD1 TRBJ1-5 TRBV6-4 TGTGCCAGCAGTGACTCGACAGGGGATCAGCCCCAGCATTTT CASSDSTGDQPQHF
. . TRBJ1-4 TRBV5-1 TGCGCCAGCAGCCCGCTGCCGGATGAAAAACTGTTTTTT CASSPLPDEKLFF